The 20 T cell receptor beta chains given below trace back to one sample, sequenced in a study of Ad26.COV2.S vaccination and SARS-CoV-2 variants (dated by TCRdb to the early 2020s). The treatment or condition label on this specimen signifies: about 20 received Ad26.COV2.S at low or high dose, single or two shots; roughly five received placebo; per-sample allocation not given. Repertoires of vaccine and placebo recipients were sequenced from samples collected on day 63 after the first injection. The library was prepared using the immunoSEQ multiplex PCR assay. TCRdb's version of the immuneACCESS table is confined to in-frame rearrangements and falls short of the full clone set. An unresolved V gene accounts for under half of the shortfall where checked; the remainder is of unknown origin. The sample table contains 300,000 to 400,000 clones; only one count was recorded for approximately 87% of them. Of the sample, 5.5% falls within the top ten clones.

Source: peripheral blood, taken in a trial of Ad26.COV2.S vaccine versus placebo. Receptor source: a person between 18 and 59 years old who received the Ad26.COV2.S COVID-19 vaccine or a placebo.

The chain combines TRBV5-1 with TRBJ2-2, with TRBD1 identical over 7 bases. CDR1 is SGHRS and CDR2 is YFSETQ in the germline V gene. Unmatched junction bases numbered 6, after V lost 0 bases and J lost 7 bases. The CDR3 is 15 residues long. CDR3 DNA: TGCGCCAGCAGCTTGGGACCACAGGGGAACGGGGAGCTGTTTTTT. It translates to CASSLGPQGNGELFF.

The chain has TRBV10-3 and TRBJ1-2; 7 nucleotides align to TRBD1. The CDR3 loop spans 15 amino acids. Germline assignment: CDR1 ENHRY and CDR2 SYGVKD. V dropped 4 bases and J dropped 0; count of bases not matched to a gene: 5. This CDR3 is CAISGDSPSNYGYTF. The CDR3 region has the DNA TGTGCCATCAGTGGGGACAGCCCCTCTAACTATGGCTACACCTTC.

The chain joins TRBV7-6 to TRBJ2-1, with 7 bases identical to TRBD2. Looked up from germline, CDR1 is SGHVS and CDR2 is FNYEAQ. The J segment lost 9 bases and the V segment lost 2 bases, leaving 7 bases of the junction unmatched. The CDR3 length is 14 residues. Here the CDR3 reads CASSLQWEGGEQFF. The CDR3 nucleotides are TGTGCCAGCAGCTTACAGTGGGAGGGCGGTGAGCAGTTCTTC.

The chain couples TRBV6-5 to TRBJ2-7; the D is unclear. Germline assignment: CDR1 MNHEY and CDR2 SVGAGI. The CDR3 extends over 13 amino acids. Between the trimmed V and J ends, which lost 2 bases and 3 bases, there was a span of 8 bases. The CDR3 here is CASSYAADYEQYV. DNA of the CDR3: TGTGCCAGCAGTTACGCGGCAGACTACGAGCAGTACGTC.

This chain connects TRBV30 to TRBJ1-1; D is unresolved. Trimming shortened V by 2 bases and J by 4 bases, and 11 bases separated the two germline ends. CDR3 length equals 13 residues. Germline assignment: CDR1 GTSNPN and CDR2 SVGIG (reference sequence). The CDR3 DNA is TGTGCCTGGAGTCCGGCGCCGGGCACTGAAGCTTTCTTT. It codes for CAWSPAPGTEAFF.

This chain joins TRBV3-1 (or the pseudogene TRBV3-2) and TRBJ2-5; 9 bases line up with TRBD2. V lost 8 bases to trimming and J lost 5 bases; unmatched junction nucleotides: 9. Germline assignment: CDR1 LGHDT and CDR2 YNNKEL (reference sequence). The CDR3 length is 14 residues. This CDR3 reads CASAPSGTSETQYF. Written as DNA, the CDR3 is TGTGCCAGCGCTCCTAGCGGGACTTCGGAGACCCAGTACTTC.

This clone was seen just once. The chain has TRBV19 and TRBJ2-5; 7 positions agree with TRBD1. CDR3 size: 15 residues. Germline V gene lookup returns CDR1 LNHDA and CDR2 SQIVND (reference sequence). The trim removed 6 bases at V and 2 bases at J, leaving 9 bases unmatched. The CDR3 is CASRKLGTAQETQYF. The CDR3 bases are TGTGCCAGTAGGAAACTGGGGACAGCACAAGAGACCCAGTACTTC.

DNA for the CDR3: TGTGCCAGCTCACCAGGCGTAGAAGGGTATGGCTACACCTTC. Translation: CASSPGVEGYGYTF. The chain carries TRBV18 and TRBJ1-2, with unresolved D. V dropped 2 bases and J dropped 5 bases, with 12 bases sitting between them. The CDR3 sequence is 14 residues long. In germline, CDR1 is KGHSH, CDR2 LQKENI.

The CDR3 sequence is CASRERRGLASYNEQFF. CDR3 coding DNA: TGTGCCAGCAGGGAACGTCGGGGACTAGCTTCCTACAATGAGCAGTTCTTC. The V gene is TRBV6-1, the J gene TRBJ2-1; 9 positions match TRBD2. The germline gives CDR1 MNHNS, CDR2 SASEGT. Unmatched junction bases numbered 10, after V lost 6 bases and J lost 1 base. This CDR3 has 17 amino acids.

The chain uses TRBV4-3 and TRBJ2-7; D remains unclear. V lost 4 bases, J lost 3 bases, and 19 bases lay in between. The CDR3 totals 16 residues. Germline V CDR1 and CDR2: LGHNA, YSLEER. The DNA of the CDR3 is TGCGCCAGCAGCCCCACATATCAGACAAATTTCTACGAGCAGTACTTC. This translates into CASSPTYQTNFYEQYF.

The chain has TRBV6-5 and TRBJ1-2, with TRBD1 matching over 8 bases. Germline CDR1 and CDR2: MNHEY and SVGAGI. The CDR3 sequence is 14 residues long. V was clipped by 1 base and J by 5 bases; unmatched bases: 3. CDR3 residues: CASSYFDRGYGYTF. The DNA for the CDR3 is TGTGCCAGCAGTTACTTTGACAGGGGATATGGCTACACCTTC.

In the case of this clone: At one end the junction does not follow the germline gene, possibly because of a read error. CDR3 amino acids: CASSQSGRGDREDF. The CDR3 DNA reads TGTGCCAGCAGCCAATCGGGTAGAGGGGACAGGGAGGACTTC. The chain uses TRBV3-1 (or the pseudogene TRBV3-2) and TRBJ2-4, with 9 bases matching TRBD1. The CDR3 covers 14 residues. Germline V gene data show CDR1 as LGHDT and CDR2 as YNNKEL (reference sequence).

V is TRBV27 and J is TRBJ2-7; 9 bases fit TRBD1. There are 17 residues in the CDR3. Germline lookup yields CDR1 MNHEY and CDR2 SMNVEV (reference sequence). The junction had 16 bases not matched to a gene; V was cut back by 5 bases and J by 5 bases. The DNA of the CDR3 is TGTGCCAGCAGTCCCACCACCTTCGGACAGGGGTGGGACGAGCAGTACTTC. Residues: CASSPTTFGQGWDEQYF.

In DNA, the CDR3 is TGCGCCAGCAGCTTCAGCGGGAGTGGGAATGAGCAGTTCTTC. Translated: CASSFSGSGNEQFF. This chain joins TRBV5-1 and TRBJ2-1, with TRBD2 matching over 8 bases. With 2 bases clipped from V and 7 bases from J, the junction kept 5 bases outside the gene matches. Germline lookup yields CDR1 SGHRS and CDR2 YFSETQ. The CDR3 is made up of 14 amino acids.

The V gene is TRBV6-2 or TRBV6-3, the J gene TRBJ2-7, with 8 bases aligning to TRBD2. CDR1 and CDR2 (germline): MNHEY, SVGEGT. V was pared by 2 bases and J by 5 bases, with 8 bases of the junction left unmatched. The CDR3 spans 15 residues. The CDR3 here is CASSYPGAGGDEQYV. The CDR3 DNA sequence: TGTGCCAGCAGTTACCCGGGGGCGGGAGGTGACGAGCAGTACGTC.

The chain combines TRBV4-1 with TRBJ1-1; 12 positions agree with TRBD1. This CDR3 region has 17 residues. Looked up from germline, CDR1 is MGHRA and CDR2 is YSYEKL. J gave up 3 bases and V 0 bases, and 5 bases lay outside the gene matches. In DNA, the CDR3 is TGCGCCAGCAGCCAAGATGTAGGGACAGGGGGCTACACTGAAGCTTTCTTT. This gives the protein CASSQDVGTGGYTEAFF.

The V and J genes are TRBV7-7 and TRBJ2-1; 9 positions agree with TRBD2. The CDR3 spans 16 residues. Germline values: CDR1 SSHAT, CDR2 FNYEAQ (reference sequence). V shed 1 base, J shed 5 bases, and the junction held 6 bases outside the gene matches. CDR3 amino acids: CASSLGGRAMNNEQFF. In DNA, the CDR3 is TGTGCCAGCAGCTTAGGCGGGAGGGCCATGAACAATGAGCAGTTCTTC.

This clone was seen only once. V gene TRBV7-9 combines with J gene TRBJ1-6; TRBD1 aligns across 9 bases. The CDR3 is made up of 15 amino acids. Germline trimming cut 1 base from V and 7 bases from J; bases unmatched to any gene: 2. The germline gives CDR1 SEHNR, CDR2 FQNEAQ (reference sequence). In nucleotides, the CDR3 is TGTGCCAGCAGCTTAGGGGACAGGGTAAATTCACCCCTCCACTTT. Amino acids: CASSLGDRVNSPLHF.

This chain joins TRBV10-1 and TRBJ2-2; maybe TRBD1 (6 bases). V was cut by 5 bases and J by 2 bases, with 12 bases left in between. The CDR3 runs 15 residues. From germline, CDR1 is WNHNN and CDR2 SYGVQD (reference sequence). The CDR3 nucleotides read TGCGCCAGCAGTCCCGGGACACCTAACACCGGGGAGCTGTTTTTT. Its protein is CASSPGTPNTGELFF.

The sample holds one count of this clone. This chain uses TRBV15 with TRBJ2-5; D may be TRBD2 (5 bases). This CDR3 is 12 amino acids long. Trimming shortened V by 6 bases and J by 5 bases, and 10 bases separated the two germline ends. Germline V gene data show CDR1 as LNHNV and CDR2 as YYDKDF (reference sequence). The CDR3 spells CATSRLQETQYF. The CDR3 coding sequence is TGTGCCACCAGTAGACTACAGGAGACCCAGTACTTC.